This entry lists 14 T cell receptor beta chains sequenced from one sample in a study of CD8+ T cells in alopecia areata. Extracted from the samples, RNA was reverse transcribed into cDNA to serve as the sequencing template. Sequencing used immunoSEQ multiplex PCR; TCRdb keeps in-frame clones, though not all of them. The sample carries 140,000 to 150,000 clones, more than 40% recorded once. Sequencing input: CD4+ T cells sorted from blood. These receptors were taken from a human donor with alopecia areata.

J is TRBJ2-5 and V is TRBV5-1; perhaps D is TRBD1 or TRBD2 (5 bases each). The CDR3 runs to 17 residues. In germline, CDR1 is SGHRS, CDR2 YFSETQ. Trimming took 4 bases from V and 3 from J, leaving 22 bases between them. The CDR3 loop reads CASSTPGVGTIKETQYF. The CDR3 DNA sequence: TGCGCCAGCAGCACCCCAGGTGTCGGGACCATTAAAGAGACCCAGTACTTC. Full variable domain (missing parts from reference TRBV5-1 and TRBJ2-5): KAGVTQTPRYLIKTRGQQVTLSCSPISGHRSVSWYQQTPGQGLQFLFEYFSETQRNKGNFPGRFSGRQFSNSRSEMNVSTLELGDSALYLCASSTPGVGTIKETQYFGPGTRLLVL.

This chain links TRBV9 with TRBJ1-2; 7 nucleotides agree with TRBD1. After removal of 5 bases from V and 7 bases from J, the junction contained 14 bases not matched to a gene. CDR1 and CDR2 from the germline V gene are SGDLS and YYNGEE. CDR3 length: 15 amino acids. This CDR3 reads CASSETTGLYSGYTF. CDR3 sequence (DNA): TGTGCCAGCAGTGAGACGACAGGGCTATATAGTGGCTACACCTTC.

The genes are TRBV9 and TRBJ2-7; D tentatively reads TRBD1 or TRBD2 (5 bases each). The CDR3 is made up of 14 amino acids. The germline V gene has CDR1 SGDLS and CDR2 YYNGEE. With 4 bases removed from V and 3 bases from J, the gap between germline ends came to 14 bases. CDR3 sequence reads: CASSPRGALYEQYF. As DNA, the CDR3 is TGTGCCAGCAGCCCCAGAGGGGCACTCTACGAGCAGTACTTC. The full variable domain, its missing parts supplied by reference TRBV9 and TRBJ2-7, is DSGVTQTPKHLITATGQRVTLRCSPRSGDLSVYWYQQSLDQGLQFLIQYYNGEERAKGNILERFSAQQFPDLHSELNLSSLELGDSALYFCASSPRGALYEQYFGPGTRLTVT.

This rearrangement joins TRBV6-5 to TRBJ2-3, with unresolved D. Germline loops: CDR1 MNHEY, CDR2 SVGAGI. The CDR3 loop spans 12 amino acids. V was shortened by 5 bases and J by 2 bases, with 5 bases between the two germline ends. CDR3 DNA sequence: TGTGCCAGCAGTCGGAACACAGATACGCAGTATTTT. This translates into CASSRNTDTQYF.

V gene TRBV18 combines with J gene TRBJ1-2; D may be TRBD1 (6 bases). Germline-derived CDR1 and CDR2 are KGHSH and LQKENI. The CDR3 covers 15 residues. Trimming took 3 bases from V and 3 from J, leaving 14 bases between them. In DNA form, the CDR3 reads TGTGCCAGCTCACCTTCGACAGGATCGGACTATGGCTACACCTTC. It specifies CASSPSTGSDYGYTF.

The V call is TRBV29-1, the J call TRBJ2-3; TRBD2 agrees at 10 bases. This CDR3 contains 13 residues. The trim removed 7 bases at V and 3 bases at J, leaving 4 bases unmatched. Germline values: CDR1 SQVTM, CDR2 ANQGSEA. The CDR3 here is CSASGRFTDTQYF. CDR3 nucleotide sequence: TGCAGCGCTAGCGGGAGATTTACAGATACGCAGTATTTT.

The rearrangement joins TRBV6-5 to TRBJ2-7; 13 bases line up with TRBD2. The V and J ends lost 6 bases and 5 bases, in that order; junction bases with no gene match: 7. The germline V gene encodes CDR1 MNHEY and CDR2 SVGAGI. The CDR3 is 15 amino acids. In DNA, the CDR3 is TGTGCCAGCAGCCCCGGGACTAGCGGGAACCACGAGCAGTACTTC. Translation: CASSPGTSGNHEQYF.

This sequence joins TRBV4-1 and TRBJ2-7; 10 bases fit TRBD1. The CDR3 has 18 residues. CDR1 MGHRA and CDR2 YSYEKL come from the germline V gene. Unmatched junction bases numbered 11, after V lost 0 bases and J lost 3 bases. The CDR3 DNA follows: TGCGCCAGCAGCCAAGAGAGGGGTGGGACAGGGGTCGACTACGAGCAGTACTTC. Protein sequence: CASSQERGGTGVDYEQYF.

This clone was picked up one time. The V and J genes are TRBV30 and TRBJ1-2; the D gene is possibly TRBD1 (5 bases). CDR3 length: 13 amino acids. V was shortened by 4 bases and J by 1 base, with 10 bases between the two germline ends. Germline V gives CDR1 GTSNPN, CDR2 SVGIG (reference sequence). The CDR3 sequence is CAWTEDNNYGYTF. DNA of the CDR3: TGTGCCTGGACCGAGGACAATAACTATGGCTACACCTTC.

The chain carries TRBV6-5 and TRBJ2-5; D not certain. The germline V and J ends were trimmed by 0 bases and 1 base, with 9 bases remaining between them. CDR1 MNHEY and CDR2 SVGAGI come from the germline V gene. This CDR3 is 15 amino acids long. The CDR3 is CASSYSSGLQETQYF. The CDR3 coding sequence is TGTGCCAGCAGTTACTCGTCTGGGCTCCAAGAGACCCAGTACTTC.

The rearrangement uses TRBV10-3 and TRBJ2-1; 9 bases map to TRBD2. This CDR3 has 14 residues. The V segment lost 4 bases and the J segment 8 bases; nucleotides outside the gene matches: 6. Germline CDR1 ENHRY, CDR2 SYGVKD. The CDR3 is CAISAGGRVDEQFF. For the CDR3, the DNA is TGTGCCATCAGTGCCGGCGGGAGGGTCGATGAGCAGTTCTTC.

V is TRBV28 and J is TRBJ2-3; D remains ambiguous. Germline CDR1 and CDR2: MDHEN and SYDVKM. CDR3 length: 14 residues. Deletions cut 2 bases from V and 0 bases from J, with 6 bases between. The CDR3 reads CASSLRLSTDTQYF. CDR3 bases: TGTGCCAGCAGTTTAAGGCTGAGCACAGATACGCAGTATTTT.

The rearrangement links TRBV30 to TRBJ2-3, with TRBD2 matching over 7 bases. Per the germline V gene, CDR1 is GTSNPN and CDR2 is SVGIG (reference sequence). V dropped 8 bases and J dropped 0; count of bases not matched to a gene: 5. There are 13 residues in the CDR3. The DNA for the CDR3 is TGTGCCCGGGCGCGGGAGAGCACAGATACGCAGTATTTT. This sequence encodes CARARESTDTQYF.

This clone came up a few times. A read error may produce the germline difference seen at one junction end. The V and J genes are TRBV2 and TRBJ2-2, with D maybe TRBD1 (5 bases). The germline gives CDR1 SNHLY, CDR2 FYNNEI. The CDR3 totals 11 residues. The CDR3: CASSKAGLLFF. Written as DNA, the CDR3 is TGTGCCAGCAGTAAAGCAGGGCTGCTGTTTTTT.